Sequencing of this TCR beta chain was carried out in a study of OX40 agonist ivuxolimab in advanced cancers. Study summary: An anti-OX40 (CD134) antibody with agonistic activity, ivuxolimab, was administered to patients. In this trial design, patients received ivuxolimab intravenously at 0.01 to 10 mg/kg every 2 weeks.

Sampled blood was obtained at baseline, cycle 4 day 1, and cycle 7 day 1. Data came from immunoSEQ multiplex PCR; TCRdb stores just in-frame clones and leaves some out. The table includes about 99,000 clones, approximately 94% detected once. CDR1 and CDR2 from the germline V gene are SGHRS and YFSETQ. This CDR3 is 15 amino acids long. V lost 4 bases and J lost 1; bases outside the gene matches: 7. This chain connects TRBV5-1 to TRBJ1-1; TRBD1 aligns across 7 bases. The source is an adult with an advanced solid tumor such as melanoma, head and neck, liver or kidney cancer. Specimen: CD4+ or CD8+ T cells sorted from blood, collected in a trial of the OX40 agonist ivuxolimab. The CDR3 reads CASSTRTGPNTEAFF. The CDR3 bases are TGCGCCAGCAGCACAAGGACAGGCCCGAACACTGAAGCTTTCTTT.